The rows below give T cell receptor beta chains drawn from one sample of a study of early T cells in non-severe SARS-CoV-2 infection. TCRdb analysed the 5' RACE reads with MiXCR anew, one entry per CDR3 protein. The sample lists around 40,000 distinct CDR3 sequences, roughly 5.7% occurring once. The sample was whole blood. The receptors come from an adult who was a healthcare worker with PCR-confirmed SARS-CoV-2 infection or an uninfected control (not recorded which). CDR3s include the opening cysteine and the closing phenylalanine or tryptophan. D genes are given only for firm matches. Size tells how often a clone was seen (once, few, many) or the class of an expanded clone, and some rows leave it out.

CDR3 protein: CASSLVAGEFAEEQYF; CDR3 DNA: TGTGCCAGCAGCTTAGTAGCGGGAGAATTCGCTGAAGAGCAGTACTTC; D gene: TRBD2; J gene: TRBJ2-7; V gene: TRBV7-2; clone size: many
CDR3 protein: CASSLYGYQPQHF; CDR3 DNA: TGTGCCAGCAGTTTGTACGGCTATCAGCCCCAGCATTTT; D gene: NA; J gene: TRBJ1-5; V gene: TRBV12-3/TRBV12-4; clone size: many
CDR3 protein: CASSSPGRSSYEQYF; CDR3 DNA: TGTGCCAGCAGTTCCCCCGGGAGGAGCTCCTACGAGCAGTACTTC; D gene: TRBD2; J gene: TRBJ2-7; V gene: TRBV28; clone size: NA
CDR3 protein: CASSLEGGLPEAFF; CDR3 DNA: TGTGCCAGCAGCTTAGAAGGGGGCCTCCCTGAAGCTTTCTTT; D gene: TRBD1; J gene: TRBJ1-1; V gene: TRBV11-2; clone size: NA
CDR3 protein: CASRKGAGELFF; CDR3 DNA: TGTGCCAGCAGGAAGGGGGCCGGGGAGCTGTTTTTT; D gene: NA; J gene: TRBJ2-2; V gene: TRBV6-5; clone size: NA
CDR3 protein: CASSLVTGLAKETQYF; CDR3 DNA: TGTGCCAGCAGCTTAGTTACGGGACTGGCAAAAGAGACCCAGTACTTC; D gene: NA; J gene: TRBJ2-5; V gene: TRBV7-2; clone size: NA
CDR3 protein: CSVGGHTEAFF; CDR3 DNA: TGCAGCGTTGGAGGGCACACTGAAGCTTTCTTT; D gene: NA; J gene: TRBJ1-1; V gene: TRBV29-1; clone size: NA
CDR3 protein: CASRARELSYEQYF; CDR3 DNA: TGTGCCAGCAGAGCGCGGGAGCTCTCCTACGAGCAGTACTTC; D gene: TRBD2; J gene: TRBJ2-7; V gene: TRBV5-4; clone size: NA
CDR3 protein: CASSPGTLSEQYF; CDR3 DNA: TGTGCCAGCAGTCCCGGGACACTCAGCGAGCAGTACTTC; D gene: NA; J gene: TRBJ2-7; V gene: TRBV7-3; clone size: many
CDR3 protein: CASSYLERETQYF; CDR3 DNA: TGTGCCAGCAGTTATCTAGAGAGAGAGACCCAGTACTTC; D gene: NA; J gene: TRBJ2-5; V gene: TRBV6-6; clone size: NA
CDR3 protein: CSARVLAPYEQYF; CDR3 DNA: TGCAGTGCTAGAGTCTTAGCGCCCTACGAGCAGTACTTC; D gene: NA; J gene: TRBJ2-7; V gene: TRBV20-1; clone size: few
CDR3 protein: CASSRTGQGYEQYF; CDR3 DNA: TGTGCCAGCAGCCGAACGGGACAGGGGTACGAGCAGTACTTC; D gene: TRBD1; J gene: TRBJ2-7; V gene: TRBV3-1; clone size: NA
CDR3 protein: CARAIPTFYNEQFF; CDR3 DNA: TGTGCCAGGGCCATCCCAACCTTCTACAATGAGCAGTTCTTC; D gene: NA; J gene: TRBJ2-1; V gene: TRBV13; clone size: NA
CDR3 protein: CASSDSNASPDTQYF; CDR3 DNA: TGTGCCAGCAGTGACTCGAATGCGTCTCCAGATACGCAGTATTTT; D gene: NA; J gene: TRBJ2-3; V gene: TRBV6-4; clone size: NA
CDR3 protein: CASSSPTSGRAGETQYF; CDR3 DNA: TGTGCCAGCAGCTCACCGACTAGCGGGAGGGCCGGAGAGACCCAGTACTTC; D gene: TRBD2; J gene: TRBJ2-5; V gene: TRBV5-4; clone size: NA
CDR3 protein: CASSSRQGTSYEQYF; CDR3 DNA: TGCGCCAGCAGCTCCCGACAGGGGACGTCCTACGAGCAGTACTTC; D gene: TRBD1; J gene: TRBJ2-7; V gene: TRBV5-1; clone size: NA
CDR3 protein: CASSEGPADKNIQYF; CDR3 DNA: TGTGCCAGCAGTGAAGGACCAGCGGACAAAAACATTCAGTACTTC; D gene: NA; J gene: TRBJ2-4; V gene: TRBV2; clone size: few
CDR3 protein: CASSHRSGLQETQYF; CDR3 DNA: TGCGCCAGCAGCCATCGAAGCGGACTCCAAGAGACCCAGTACTTC; D gene: NA; J gene: TRBJ2-5; V gene: TRBV4-1; clone size: few
CDR3 protein: CASSFGTWVHSDEQFF; CDR3 DNA: TGTGCCAGCAGTTTCGGGACGTGGGTACATAGCGATGAGCAGTTCTTC; D gene: NA; J gene: TRBJ2-1; V gene: TRBV6-6; clone size: NA
CDR3 protein: CASSFRENGSPLHF; CDR3 DNA: TGTGCCAGCAGCTTTCGCGAGAATGGGTCACCCCTCCACTTT; D gene: NA; J gene: TRBJ1-6; V gene: TRBV11-2; clone size: NA
CDR3 protein: CASSFGTRVLETQYF; CDR3 DNA: TGTGCCAGCAGTTTCGGGACGAGGGTTTTGGAGACCCAGTACTTC; D gene: NA; J gene: TRBJ2-5; V gene: TRBV12-3/TRBV12-4; clone size: many
CDR3 protein: CASSPKTGGYYEQYF; CDR3 DNA: TGTGCCAGCAGTCCGAAGACAGGGGGGTACTACGAGCAGTACTTC; D gene: TRBD1; J gene: TRBJ2-7; V gene: TRBV27; clone size: NA
CDR3 protein: CASSIDRELQYF; CDR3 DNA: TGTGCCAGCAGCATCGACAGGGAGCTTCAGTACTTC; D gene: TRBD1; J gene: TRBJ2-4; V gene: TRBV7-9; clone size: NA
CDR3 protein: CASSLGDRGQETQYF; CDR3 DNA: TGTGCCAGCAGCTTAGGGGACAGGGGGCAAGAGACCCAGTACTTC; D gene: TRBD1; J gene: TRBJ2-5; V gene: TRBV7-9; clone size: many
CDR3 protein: CASSLASGGIYEQYF; CDR3 DNA: TGTGCCAGCAGCTTAGCCTCGGGGGGGATCTACGAGCAGTACTTC; D gene: TRBD2; J gene: TRBJ2-7; V gene: TRBV11-2; clone size: few
CDR3 protein: CSARDPTSGRGEQFF; CDR3 DNA: TGCAGTGCTAGAGATCCGACTAGCGGGAGAGGGGAGCAGTTCTTC; D gene: TRBD2; J gene: TRBJ2-1; V gene: TRBV20-1; clone size: many
CDR3 protein: CASSRDGRVETQYF; CDR3 DNA: TGCGCCAGCAGCCGGGACGGCAGGGTAGAGACCCAGTACTTC; D gene: NA; J gene: TRBJ2-5; V gene: TRBV5-1; clone size: few
CDR3 protein: CASSSGQGNEQYF; CDR3 DNA: TGCGCCAGCAGCTCGGGACAGGGGAACGAGCAGTACTTC; D gene: TRBD1; J gene: TRBJ2-7; V gene: TRBV5-1; clone size: many
CDR3 protein: CSALLPGGRAAYEQYF; CDR3 DNA: TGCAGTGCACTACTCCCCGGCGGGAGAGCAGCCTACGAGCAGTACTTC; D gene: TRBD2; J gene: TRBJ2-7; V gene: TRBV20-1; clone size: many
CDR3 protein: CASSSRANEQFF; CDR3 DNA: TGTGCCAGCTCTTCCAGGGCTAATGAGCAGTTCTTC; D gene: NA; J gene: TRBJ2-1; V gene: TRBV18; clone size: NA
CDR3 protein: CGAREGLWEKLFF; CDR3 DNA: TGCGGTGCGAGAGAGGGCCTTTGGGAAAAACTGTTTTTT; D gene: NA; J gene: TRBJ1-4; V gene: TRBV20-1; clone size: few
CDR3 protein: CASSQDSLGAANTDTQYF; CDR3 DNA: TGCGCCAGCAGCCAAGATTCCCTGGGCGCTGCTAACACAGATACGCAGTATTTT; D gene: NA; J gene: TRBJ2-3; V gene: TRBV4-1; clone size: many
CDR3 protein: CASSGPGANVLTF; CDR3 DNA: TGTGCCAGCAGTGGGCCTGGGGCCAACGTCCTGACTTTC; D gene: NA; J gene: TRBJ2-6; V gene: TRBV5-4; clone size: many
CDR3 protein: CASSPWTVNTEAFF; CDR3 DNA: TGCGCCAGCAGCCCCTGGACGGTGAACACTGAAGCTTTCTTT; D gene: NA; J gene: TRBJ1-1; V gene: TRBV5-1; clone size: many
CDR3 protein: CSARETSGYYEQYF; CDR3 DNA: TGCAGTGCTAGGGAGACTAGCGGATACTACGAGCAGTACTTC; D gene: TRBD2; J gene: TRBJ2-7; V gene: TRBV20-1; clone size: few
CDR3 protein: CAWTGRDRDPYEQYF; CDR3 DNA: TGTGCCTGGACCGGACGGGACCGGGACCCCTACGAGCAGTACTTC; D gene: NA; J gene: TRBJ2-7; V gene: TRBV30; clone size: few
CDR3 protein: CASRDPRDRFSPLHF; CDR3 DNA: TGTGCCAGCAGGGACCCGCGGGACAGGTTTTCACCCCTCCACTTT; D gene: TRBD1; J gene: TRBJ1-6; V gene: TRBV6-5; clone size: many
CDR3 protein: CASSYSPLAGGSGRAKNIQYF; CDR3 DNA: TGTGCCAGCAGTTACTCGCCCTTGGCGGGAGGCAGCGGTCGGGCCAAAAACATTCAGTACTTC; D gene: TRBD2; J gene: TRBJ2-4; V gene: TRBV6-2/TRBV6-3; clone size: NA
CDR3 protein: CASSFGQGARNEQFF; CDR3 DNA: TGTGCCAGCAGCTTCGGACAGGGGGCTCGCAATGAGCAGTTCTTC; D gene: TRBD1; J gene: TRBJ2-1; V gene: TRBV7-2; clone size: NA
CDR3 protein: CASSPMFSGSETQYF; CDR3 DNA: TGTGCCAGCAGCCCAATGTTTAGCGGGAGTGAGACCCAGTACTTC; D gene: TRBD2; J gene: TRBJ2-5; V gene: TRBV7-9; clone size: NA
CDR3 protein: CASSLAEHPTGELFF; CDR3 DNA: TGTGCCAGCAGCTTAGCGGAGCACCCCACCGGGGAGCTGTTTTTT; D gene: NA; J gene: TRBJ2-2; V gene: TRBV7-9; clone size: few
CDR3 protein: CASSEAPAGTNYEQYF; CDR3 DNA: TGTGCCAGCAGTGAAGCGCCAGCGGGGACCAACTACGAGCAGTACTTC; D gene: TRBD2; J gene: TRBJ2-7; V gene: TRBV6-1; clone size: few